This T cell receptor beta chain was captured in a study of TIL therapy for anti-PD-1-resistant metastatic lung cancer. Study at large: Most patients had lung adenocarcinoma. Tumors carried a median about 1.5 non-synonymous mutations per megabase.

The libraries were made with immunoSEQ v3. The method was immunoSEQ multiplex PCR; TCRdb's version includes in-frame clones alone and lacks a portion of them. The sample has some 57,000 clones; 80% to 90% are singletons. The CDR3 is 13 amino acids. The germline V gene has CDR1 LNHDA and CDR2 SQIVND (reference sequence). V lost 8 bases and J lost 2, with 12 bases in between. Time point in this sample: pre-treatment sample, taken before nivolumab and TIL therapy. With respect to this clone: Antigen specificity is unknown.

Study-level points and caveats: Infused TIL clonotypes partially replaced the baseline blood repertoire, then decayed over months. The cohort had more treatment-naive, never-smoker and oncogene-addicted patients than typical.

Sequences were derived from blood, sampled at baseline. This chain joins TRBV19 and TRBJ1-1; D unresolved. This clonotype was sampled from a person between 25 and 80 years old with non-small cell lung cancer. The CDR3 DNA reads TGTGCCAGTTGCCCCCCGGCAAACACTGAAGCTTTCTTT. It translates to CASCPPANTEAFF. Full variable domain (missing parts from reference TRBV19 and TRBJ1-1): DGGITQSPKYLFRKEGQNVTLSCEQNLNHDAMYWYRQDPGQGLRLIYYSQIVNDFQKGDIAEGYSVSREKKESFPLTVTSAQKNPTAFYLCASCPPANTEAFFGQGTRLTVV.